The 32 T cell receptor beta chains below come from one sample, sequenced in a study of T cells in Graves' hyperthyroidism and ophthalmopathy. RNA transcripts served as the template for amplifying TCR beta CDR3 regions. The HTBI set primed first-round TCR CDR3 RT-PCR. TCRdb reprocessed the multiplex PCR reads via MiXCR and lists one record per CDR3 protein. The sample yields roughly 510,000 distinct CDR3 sequences, 35% to 50% seen once. Sequencing was performed on peripheral blood or thyroid tissue (not recorded which). All receptors come from an adult woman with Graves' disease, either hyperthyroidism or ophthalmopathy (not recorded which).

V gene TRBV11-2 combines with J gene TRBJ2-3; D unresolved. V lost 0 bases and J 2 bases, leaving 15 bases between the germline ends. The CDR3 loop spans 17 amino acids. Germline V CDR1 and CDR2: SGHAT, FQNNGV. The CDR3 DNA is TGTGCCAGCAGCTTAGAGTGCCCAGCCTTTCCCACAGATACGCAGTATTTT. It encodes CASSLECPAFPTDTQYF.

This clonotype appeared a few times. J is TRBJ1-1 and V is TRBV29-1; D is possibly TRBD1 (6 bases). The CDR3 is 13 amino acids. Per the germline V gene, CDR1 is SQVTM and CDR2 is ANQGSEA. The ends were cut back, 4 bases at V and 0 bases at J, with 9 bases in the middle. CDR3 nucleotide sequence: TGCAGCGTTGCCGGGACAATGAACACTGAAGCTTTCTTT. Translation: CSVAGTMNTEAFF.

This clonotype was seen more than once but under ten times. This chain connects TRBV10-3 to TRBJ2-7; a possible D gene is TRBD2 (5 bases). The V gene lost 8 bases and the J gene lost 3 bases, with 14 bases spanning the gap. The CDR3 has 13 amino acids. Germline V lookup: CDR1 ENHRY, CDR2 SYGVKD. The CDR3 coding sequence is TGTGCCATCTTAGAAGCGGAGATCTACGAGCAGTACTTC. Residues: CAILEAEIYEQYF.

This chain connects TRBV2 to TRBJ2-2, with D unresolved. The V end lost 3 bases, the J end lost 0 bases, and 8 bases lay between the germline ends. Germline assignment: CDR1 SNHLY and CDR2 FYNNEI. This CDR3 is 15 amino acids long. DNA for the CDR3: TGTGCCAGCAGTGATGGGCAGCCGAACACCGGGGAGCTGTTTTTT. Its protein is CASSDGQPNTGELFF.

The chain has TRBV6-2 or TRBV6-3 and TRBJ1-1; unclear D gene. CDR3 length: 13 amino acids. V lost 8 bases to trimming and J lost 0 bases, with 10 bases between them. Germline V gene lookup returns CDR1 MNHEY and CDR2 SVGEGT. CDR3 sequence: CASFSGLNTEAFF. CDR3 nucleotides: TGTGCCAGCTTTTCCGGGTTGAACACTGAAGCTTTCTTT.

This clonotype has ten or more counts. The chain uses TRBV29-1 and TRBJ1-5; D might be TRBD1 (5 bases). The CDR3 sequence is 13 residues long. Per germline, CDR1 SQVTM and CDR2 ANQGSEA. V was clipped by 4 bases and J by 5 bases, with 12 bases between them. CDR3 sequence reads: CSVGFTGDQPQHF. The DNA for the CDR3 is TGCAGCGTTGGGTTTACGGGGGATCAGCCCCAGCATTTT. Drawing the rest from reference TRBV29-1 and TRBJ1-5, the complete variable domain is SAVISQKPSRDICQRGTSLTIQCQVDSQVTMMFWYRQQPGQSLTLIATANQGSEATYESGFVIDKFPISRPNLTFSTLTVSNMSPEDSSIYLCSVGFTGDQPQHFGDGTRLSIL.

This clonotype was seen a single time. The chain employs TRBV10-3 and TRBJ1-5; the D gene is possibly TRBD1 (5 bases). V lost 5 bases to trimming and J lost 6 bases, with 17 bases between them. Germline V CDR1 and CDR2: ENHRY, SYGVKD. The CDR3 length is 15 residues. The DNA for the CDR3 is TGTGCCATCAGTCGGGGGGACGGGCCGTCTCAGCCCCAGCATTTT. It is translated as CAISRGDGPSQPQHF.

The V and J genes are TRBV15 and TRBJ2-7; 7 positions match TRBD1. The CDR3 runs 16 residues. V trimming: 5 bases; J trimming: 3 bases; junction bases outside the gene matches: 13. CDR1 and CDR2 (germline): LNHNV, YYDKDF (reference sequence). The CDR3 DNA sequence: TGTGCCACCAGCCGCAAAACAGGGGTAACTAGCTACGAGCAGTACTTC. Protein: CATSRKTGVTSYEQYF.

There are many counts of this clonotype. This rearrangement joins TRBV11-2 to TRBJ2-5, with D perhaps given as TRBD1 or TRBD2 (5 bases each). Germline CDR1 and CDR2: SGHAT and FQNNGV. This CDR3 contains 14 residues. Trimming pared 5 bases from V and 1 base from J, leaving 11 bases between. The CDR3 region is CASSKSGRQETQYF. CDR3 DNA: TGTGCCAGCAGCAAGTCGGGGCGCCAAGAGACCCAGTACTTC.

V is TRBV7-9 and J is TRBJ1-4; D may be TRBD1 (5 bases). The CDR3 spans 12 residues. Between the trimmed V and J ends, which lost 5 bases and 11 bases, there was a span of 12 bases. Per germline, CDR1 SEHNR and CDR2 FQNEAQ (reference sequence). CDR3 sequence (DNA): TGTGCCAGCAGCCCGGGTCAGGGTAAACTGTTTTTT. It is translated as CASSPGQGKLFF.

This chain uses TRBV7-2 with TRBJ1-6; 9 positions agree with TRBD1. Germline V gives CDR1 SGHTA, CDR2 FQGNSA. There are 16 residues in the CDR3. J was trimmed by 9 bases and V by 7 bases; bases with no gene match: 13. The chain's CDR3 is CASTPREDRGVSPLHF. The CDR3 nucleotides are TGTGCCAGCACCCCCCGGGAGGACAGGGGCGTTTCACCCCTCCACTTT.

The table lists this clonotype with many counts. The V and J genes are TRBV29-1 and TRBJ2-2; D gene ambiguous. The CDR3 totals 11 residues. Deletions cut 7 bases from V and 0 bases from J, with 3 bases between. Per germline, CDR1 SQVTM and CDR2 ANQGSEA. Here the CDR3 DNA reads TGCAGCGGAACGAACACCGGGGAGCTGTTTTTT. Translating it yields CSGTNTGELFF.

This chain's CDR3 is CASSHTGGEQYF. The CDR3 region has the DNA TGTGCCAGCAGTCACACAGGGGGCGAGCAGTACTTC. The rearrangement uses TRBV9 and TRBJ2-7; 8 bases match TRBD1. The germline CDR1 and CDR2 sequences are SGDLS and YYNGEE. The CDR3 contains 12 residues. V shed 5 bases and J 6 bases; nucleotides not matched to a gene: 4.

This clonotype was picked up many times. This rearrangement joins TRBV29-1 to TRBJ1-1; unclear D gene. The length of the CDR3 is 13 residues. Germline CDR1 reads SQVTM; CDR2 reads ANQGSEA. The ends were cut back, 0 bases at V and 4 bases at J, with 9 bases in the middle. This CDR3 reads CSVEDLLGTEAFF. As DNA, the CDR3 is TGCAGCGTTGAAGATCTCCTGGGCACTGAAGCTTTCTTT.

This clonotype was seen a few times. The genes are TRBV19 and TRBJ2-7; maybe TRBD2 (6 bases). Germline V gene data show CDR1 as LNHDA and CDR2 as SQIVND (reference sequence). With 3 bases removed from V and 4 bases from J, the gap between germline ends came to 22 bases. This CDR3 has 17 residues. The CDR3 protein is CASSMSRPGLGGYEQYF. CDR3 nucleotides: TGTGCCAGTAGTATGTCCAGACCGGGACTGGGGGGATACGAGCAGTACTTC.

The chain combines TRBV20-1 with TRBJ2-7; D is perhaps TRBD2 (7 bases). CDR3 size: 15 residues. The V end was cut by 4 bases, the J end by 1 base, with 17 bases between. Germline CDR1 is DFQATT and CDR2 is SNEGSKA (reference sequence). CDR3 residues: CSANRKGGRSYEQYF. The CDR3 DNA reads as TGCAGTGCTAACCGCAAGGGGGGGAGATCCTACGAGCAGTACTTC.

The gene calls are TRBV24-1 and TRBJ2-5, with D perhaps given as TRBD1 or TRBD2 (6 bases each). Trimming left V 7 bases short and J 5 bases short, with 16 bases between. Germline values: CDR1 KGHDR, CDR2 SFDVKD. This CDR3 is built from 14 residues. This CDR3 reads CATSGYGGRETQYF. In DNA, the CDR3 is TGTGCCACCAGCGGTTATGGGGGGCGCGAGACCCAGTACTTC.

As to this clonotype: This may stem from a read error, because a much larger clone lies one nucleotide away. The chain combines TRBV20-1 with TRBJ2-2, with D hard to call. V lost 0 bases and J lost 1, with 9 bases in between. The CDR3 covers 15 residues. Germline V gene sequence: CDR1 DFQATT, CDR2 SNEGSKA (reference sequence). The CDR3 reads CSARDARKNTGELFF. In nucleotides, the CDR3 is TGCAGTGCTAGAGATGCCAGGAAGAACACCGGGGAGCTGTTTTTT.

This clonotype was picked up a small number of times. J is TRBJ1-1 and V is TRBV15; D perhaps matches TRBD1 (5 bases). The V gene lost 1 base and the J gene lost 7 bases, with 16 bases spanning the gap. Germline assignment: CDR1 LNHNV and CDR2 YYDKDF (reference sequence). The CDR3 totals 15 residues. CDR3 sequence (DNA): TGTGCCACCAGCAGAGGGGGGGGACCAACTAATGAAGCTTTCTTT. Its translation: CATSRGGGPTNEAFF.

The chain links TRBV2 to TRBJ2-2, with unresolved D. The V and J ends lost 3 bases and 9 bases respectively, with 5 bases between them. CDR1 is SNHLY, CDR2 FYNNEI, per germline. The CDR3 runs to 11 residues. In nucleotides, the CDR3 is TGTGCCAGCAGTGACCAGCGGGAGCTGTTTTTT. This gives the protein CASSDQRELFF.

CDR3 DNA sequence: TGTGCCACTAGCAACACAGATACGCAGTATTTT. It specifies CATSNTDTQYF. The chain joins TRBV19 to TRBJ2-3; tentatively, D is TRBD2 (5 bases). Germline V gene sequence: CDR1 LNHDA, CDR2 SQIVND (reference sequence). The V gene lost 10 bases and the J gene lost 2 bases, with 7 bases spanning the gap. CDR3 length equals 11 residues.

This chain joins TRBV25-1 and TRBJ1-4; TRBD1 matches at 8 bases. V was pared by 8 bases and J by 8 bases, with 13 bases of the junction left unmatched. The CDR3 covers 15 residues. Germline V CDR1 and CDR2: MGHDK, SYGVNS. The CDR3 region has the DNA TGTGCCAGCGTTGGGTTTGGCAGGGGGCAAGAAAAACTGTTTTTT. Translated: CASVGFGRGQEKLFF.

V and J are TRBV25-1 and TRBJ2-7, with TRBD1 matching 7 bases. Germline lookup yields CDR1 MGHDK and CDR2 SYGVNS. After removal of 5 bases from V and 3 bases from J, the junction contained 10 bases not matched to a gene. CDR3 length: 15 residues. CDR3 in DNA: TGTGCCAGCAGTCGGCTATTGGGACAGTACTACGAGCAGTACTTC. This translates into CASSRLLGQYYEQYF.

The DNA of the CDR3 is TGTGCCATCGGTCGGGAAGGGTCTCAGCCCCAGCATTTT. It translates to CAIGREGSQPQHF. This rearrangement joins TRBV10-3 to TRBJ1-5, with D unresolved. The germline V gene has CDR1 ENHRY and CDR2 SYGVKD. V lost 8 bases, J lost 6 bases, and 14 bases lay in between. The CDR3 runs to 13 residues.

Many counts were recorded for this clonotype. V usage is TRBV7-6 and J usage is TRBJ2-2; no definite D call. The germline gives CDR1 SGHVS, CDR2 FNYEAQ. The CDR3 covers 15 residues. V lost 1 base, J lost 1 base, and 7 bases lay in between. The CDR3 coding sequence is TGTGCCAGCAGCTTAGGTCTGTTGAACACCGGGGAGCTGTTTTTT. As protein: CASSLGLLNTGELFF.

The chain couples TRBV2 to TRBJ2-1; unclear D gene. The CDR3 is made up of 14 amino acids. CDR1 and CDR2 from the germline V gene are SNHLY and FYNNEI. V was trimmed by 5 bases and J by 7 bases, leaving 15 bases between them. The CDR3 DNA is TGTGCCAGCAGTTCCGAGCAAATTTGGAATGAGCAGTTCTTC. Protein sequence: CASSSEQIWNEQFF.

This clonotype was seen many times. This chain joins TRBV20-1 and TRBJ1-6; 8 nucleotides line up with TRBD1. CDR3 size: 14 residues. V gave up 5 bases and J gave up 10 bases; unmatched junction bases: 10. Germline-derived CDR1 and CDR2 are DFQATT and SNEGSKA (reference sequence). The CDR3 loop is CSAPDRGAESPLHF. The CDR3 DNA sequence: TGCAGTGCTCCCGACAGGGGCGCTGAATCACCCCTCCACTTT.

The table lists this clonotype with many counts. The rearrangement links TRBV19 to TRBJ1-2; 12 bases are a match to TRBD1. Germline CDR1 is LNHDA and CDR2 is SQIVND (reference sequence). V lost 7 bases, J lost 4 bases, and 10 bases stayed unmatched. This CDR3 contains 16 residues. CDR3 amino acids: CASTDTGQGAFYGYTF. Written as DNA, the CDR3 is TGTGCCAGTACCGACACGGGACAGGGGGCATTCTATGGCTACACCTTC.

The chain recombines TRBV15 with TRBJ1-5, with D maybe TRBD1 (5 bases). Per the germline V gene, CDR1 is LNHNV and CDR2 is YYDKDF (reference sequence). V was shortened by 2 bases and J by 7 bases, with 9 bases between the two germline ends. The CDR3 totals 13 residues. The CDR3 sequence is CATSRPGQQPQHF. The CDR3 nucleotides are TGTGCCACCAGCAGACCCGGACAACAGCCCCAGCATTTT.

This clonotype was detected only once. The rearrangement uses TRBV10-3 and TRBJ2-7; 7 nucleotides match TRBD1. The germline V gene has CDR1 ENHRY and CDR2 SYGVKD. J gave up 0 bases and V 2 bases, and 7 bases lay outside the gene matches. The CDR3 has 16 amino acids. The DNA for the CDR3 is TGTGCCATCAGTGAGCCGGGACAGCGCAGCTCCTACGAGCAGTACTTC. Residues: CAISEPGQRSSYEQYF.

Points on this clonotype: In this CDR3 the conserved last residue, phenylalanine or tryptophan, is missing, so a read error is likely. The rearrangement joins TRBV12-3 or TRBV12-4 to TRBJ2-2, with TRBD1 matching 8 bases. The CDR3 contains 16 residues. With 6 bases clipped from V and 5 bases from J, the junction kept 11 bases outside the gene matches. CDR3 in amino acids: CASSMGQASGTGELFV. CDR3 nucleotide sequence: TGTGCCAGCAGCATGGGACAGGCAAGCGGGACCGGGGAGCTGTTTGTA.

The chain carries TRBV7-2 and TRBJ1-2, with 9 positions matching TRBD1. The CDR3 extends over 13 amino acids. Germline V gives CDR1 SGHTA, CDR2 FQGNSA. V lost 5 bases and J lost 12; bases outside the gene matches: 10. The CDR3 here is CASSLRTGVGDTF. CDR3 sequence (DNA): TGTGCCAGCAGCCTCCGGACAGGGGTGGGCGACACCTTC. The whole variable domain, filled in from reference TRBV7-2 and TRBJ1-2, reads GAGVSQSPSNKVTEKGKDVELRCDPISGHTALYWYRQSLGQGLEFLIYFQGNSAPDKSGLPSDRFSAERTGGSVSTLTIQRTQQEDSAVYLCASSLRTGVGDTFGSGTRLTVV.